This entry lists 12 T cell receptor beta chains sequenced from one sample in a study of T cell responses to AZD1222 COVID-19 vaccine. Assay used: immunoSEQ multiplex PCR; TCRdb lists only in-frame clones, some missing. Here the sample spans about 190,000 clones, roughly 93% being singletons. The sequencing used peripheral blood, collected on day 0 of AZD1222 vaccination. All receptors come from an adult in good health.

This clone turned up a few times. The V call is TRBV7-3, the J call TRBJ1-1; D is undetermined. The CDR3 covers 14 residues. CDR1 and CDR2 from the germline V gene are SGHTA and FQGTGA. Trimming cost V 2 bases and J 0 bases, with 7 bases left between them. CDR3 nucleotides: TGTGCCAGCAGCTTATCAGACTTGAACACTGAAGCTTTCTTT. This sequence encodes CASSLSDLNTEAFF.

The CDR3 DNA sequence: TGTGCCAGCAGCTTGGGGGGGGACGTCTCCTACGAGCAGTACTTC. Amino acid sequence: CASSLGGDVSYEQYF. The chain couples TRBV5-4 to TRBJ2-7, with D possibly TRBD2 on 6 matching bases. CDR3 length equals 15 residues. V lost 0 bases to trimming and J lost 0 bases, with 10 bases between them. Germline CDR1 is SGHNT and CDR2 is YYREEE (reference sequence).

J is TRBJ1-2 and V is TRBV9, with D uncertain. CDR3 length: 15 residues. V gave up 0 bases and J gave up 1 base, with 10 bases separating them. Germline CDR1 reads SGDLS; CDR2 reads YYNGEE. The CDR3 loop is CASSVDPGNNYGYTF. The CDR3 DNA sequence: TGTGCCAGCAGCGTAGATCCGGGCAATAACTATGGCTACACCTTC. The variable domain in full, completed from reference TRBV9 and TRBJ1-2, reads DSGVTQTPKHLITATGQRVTLRCSPRSGDLSVYWYQQSLDQGLQFLIQYYNGEERAKGNILERFSAQQFPDLHSELNLSSLELGDSALYFCASSVDPGNNYGYTFGSGTRLTVV.

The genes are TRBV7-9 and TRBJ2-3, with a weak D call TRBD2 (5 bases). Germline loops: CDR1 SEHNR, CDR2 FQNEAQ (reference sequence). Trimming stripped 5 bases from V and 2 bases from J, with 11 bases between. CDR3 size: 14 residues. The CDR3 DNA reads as TGTGCCAGCAGCCCCACTAGGATCACAGATACGCAGTATTTT. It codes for CASSPTRITDTQYF.

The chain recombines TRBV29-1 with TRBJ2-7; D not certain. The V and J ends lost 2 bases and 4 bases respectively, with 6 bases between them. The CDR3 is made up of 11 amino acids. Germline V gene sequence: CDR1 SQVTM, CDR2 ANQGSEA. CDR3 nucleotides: TGCAGCGTTGAAATCGGATACGAGCAGTACTTC. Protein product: CSVEIGYEQYF.

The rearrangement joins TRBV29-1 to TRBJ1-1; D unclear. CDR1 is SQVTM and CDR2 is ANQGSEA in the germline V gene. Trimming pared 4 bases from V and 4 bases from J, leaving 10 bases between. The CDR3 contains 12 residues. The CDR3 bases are TGCAGCGTTGTTTCGGAACCCACTGAAGCTTTCTTT. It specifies CSVVSEPTEAFF.

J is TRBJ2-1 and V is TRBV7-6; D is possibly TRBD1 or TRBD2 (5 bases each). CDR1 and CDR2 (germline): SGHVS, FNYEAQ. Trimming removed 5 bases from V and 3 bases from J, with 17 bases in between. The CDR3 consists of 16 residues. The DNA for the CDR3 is TGTGCCAGCAGCATGCGTACGGTGGGGGACTACAATGAGCAGTTCTTC. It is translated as CASSMRTVGDYNEQFF.

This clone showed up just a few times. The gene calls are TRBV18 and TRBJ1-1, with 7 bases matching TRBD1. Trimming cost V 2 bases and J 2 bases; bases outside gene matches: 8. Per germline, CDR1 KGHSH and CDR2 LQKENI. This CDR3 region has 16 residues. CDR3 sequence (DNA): TGTGCCAGCTCACCAACTTCCGGGACAGCTAACACTGAAGCTTTCTTT. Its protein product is CASSPTSGTANTEAFF.

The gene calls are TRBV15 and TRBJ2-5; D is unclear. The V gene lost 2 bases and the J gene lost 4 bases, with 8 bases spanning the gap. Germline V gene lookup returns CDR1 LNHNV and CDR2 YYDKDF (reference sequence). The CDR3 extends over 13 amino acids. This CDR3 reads CATSRIMVETQYF. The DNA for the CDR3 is TGTGCCACCAGCAGAATCATGGTAGAGACCCAGTACTTC.

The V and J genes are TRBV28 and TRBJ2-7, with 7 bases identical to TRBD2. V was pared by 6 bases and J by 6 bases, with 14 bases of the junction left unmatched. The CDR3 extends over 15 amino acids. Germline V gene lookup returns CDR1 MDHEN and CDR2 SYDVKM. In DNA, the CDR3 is TGTGCCAGCAGACTCGGACTAGGTCGATTTGGCGAGCAGTACTTC. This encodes CASRLGLGRFGEQYF.

In nucleotides, the CDR3 is TGCGCCAGCGGCAGGGGCAGCTCCTACGAGCAGTACTTC. As protein: CASGRGSSYEQYF. The chain is built from TRBV4-3 and TRBJ2-7; weak D call: TRBD1 (6 bases). This CDR3 is built from 13 residues. V was cut by 8 bases and J by 0 bases, with 11 bases left in between. Germline V gene sequence: CDR1 LGHNA, CDR2 YSLEER.

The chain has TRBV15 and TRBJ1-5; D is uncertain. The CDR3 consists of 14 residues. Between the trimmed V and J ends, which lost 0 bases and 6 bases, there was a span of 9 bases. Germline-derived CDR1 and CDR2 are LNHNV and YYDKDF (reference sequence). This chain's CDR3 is CATSRDPGGQPQHF. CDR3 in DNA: TGTGCCACCAGCAGAGACCCGGGCGGTCAGCCCCAGCATTTT.